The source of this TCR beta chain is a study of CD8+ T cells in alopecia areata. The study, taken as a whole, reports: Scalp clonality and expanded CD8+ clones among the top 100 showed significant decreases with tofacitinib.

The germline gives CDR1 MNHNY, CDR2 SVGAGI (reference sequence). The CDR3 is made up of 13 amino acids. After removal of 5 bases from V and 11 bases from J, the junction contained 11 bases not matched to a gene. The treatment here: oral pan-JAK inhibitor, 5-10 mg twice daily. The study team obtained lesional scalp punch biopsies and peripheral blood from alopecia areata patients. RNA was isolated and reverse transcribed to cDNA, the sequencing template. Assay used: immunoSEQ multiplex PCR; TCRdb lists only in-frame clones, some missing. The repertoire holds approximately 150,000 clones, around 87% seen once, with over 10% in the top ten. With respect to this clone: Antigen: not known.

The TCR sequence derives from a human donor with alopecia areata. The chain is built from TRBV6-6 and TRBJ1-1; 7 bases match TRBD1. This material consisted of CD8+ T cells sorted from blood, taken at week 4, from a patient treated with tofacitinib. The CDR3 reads CASSPSRGEEAFF. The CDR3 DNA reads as TGTGCCAGCAGTCCCAGCAGGGGGGAAGAGGCTTTCTTT.